The clone carrying this T cell receptor beta chain was detected a few times. This record belongs to a study of T cell clones after liver transplantation. Study-wide background: Apart from a few HCV-positive recipients, transplants were for non-autoimmune, non-viral reasons. Samples came pre-transplant, pre-randomization before withdrawal, and post-randomization after withdrawal ended.

Sequencing was performed with immunoSEQ multiplex PCR; in TCRdb, only in-frame clones are kept and a portion is missing. The table has tens of thousands of clones, roughly 80% seen once. CDR1 is SGHRS and CDR2 is YFSETQ in the germline V gene. This CDR3 region has 15 residues. V gave up 2 bases and J gave up 0 bases, with 8 bases separating them. This material consisted of CD4+ T cells from blood, taken 12 months after liver transplant. V usage is TRBV5-1 and J usage is TRBJ2-2; D gene uncertain. This receptor was identified in a human patient who received a liver transplant. Some T cells may have originated in the graft donor. CDR3 sequence: CASSFVSTNTGELFF. For the CDR3, the DNA is TGCGCCAGCAGCTTTGTCAGCACGAACACCGGGGAGCTGTTTTTT.